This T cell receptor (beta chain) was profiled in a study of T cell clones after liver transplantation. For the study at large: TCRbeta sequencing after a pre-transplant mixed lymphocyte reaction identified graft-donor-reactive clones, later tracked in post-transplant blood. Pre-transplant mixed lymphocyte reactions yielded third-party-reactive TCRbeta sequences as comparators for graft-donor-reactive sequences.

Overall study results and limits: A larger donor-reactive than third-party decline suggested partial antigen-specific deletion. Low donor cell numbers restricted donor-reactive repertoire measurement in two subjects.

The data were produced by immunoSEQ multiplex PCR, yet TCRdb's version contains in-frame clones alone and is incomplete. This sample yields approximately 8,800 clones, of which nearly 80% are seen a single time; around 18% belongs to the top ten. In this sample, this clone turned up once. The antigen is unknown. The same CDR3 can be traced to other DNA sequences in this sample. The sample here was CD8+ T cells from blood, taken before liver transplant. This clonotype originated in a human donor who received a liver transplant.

The CDR3 loop is CASSLAGTSYEQYF. The CDR3, as DNA: TGTGCCAGCAGTTTAGCGGGTACTTCCTACGAGCAGTACTTC. V is TRBV27 and J is TRBJ2-7; possible D gene TRBD2, 5 bases. Trimming cost V 2 bases and J 1 base, with 9 bases left between them. This CDR3 is built from 14 residues. Germline CDR1 reads MNHEY; CDR2 reads SMNVEV (reference sequence).